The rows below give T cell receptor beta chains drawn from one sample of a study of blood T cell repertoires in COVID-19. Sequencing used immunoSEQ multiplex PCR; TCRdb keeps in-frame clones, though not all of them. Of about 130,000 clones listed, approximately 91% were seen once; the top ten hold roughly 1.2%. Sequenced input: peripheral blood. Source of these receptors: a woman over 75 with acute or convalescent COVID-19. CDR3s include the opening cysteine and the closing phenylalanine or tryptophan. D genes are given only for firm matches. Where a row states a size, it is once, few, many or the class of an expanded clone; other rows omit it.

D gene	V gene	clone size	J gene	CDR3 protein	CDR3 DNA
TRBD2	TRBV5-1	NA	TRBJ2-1	CASSMSGGSYNEQFF	TGCGCCAGCAGCATGAGCGGGGGTTCCTACAATGAGCAGTTCTTC
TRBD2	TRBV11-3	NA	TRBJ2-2	CASSPGRLAGHTGELFF	TGTGCCAGCAGCCCGGGGCGACTAGCGGGCCACACCGGGGAGCTGTTTTTT
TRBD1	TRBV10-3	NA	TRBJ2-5	CAISESRVPPRTGKSQETQYF	TGTGCCATCAGTGAGTCCAGGGTCCCACCTCGGACAGGGAAAAGCCAAGAGACCCAGTACTTC
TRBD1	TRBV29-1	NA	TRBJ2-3	CSVATGGRDTQYF	TGCAGCGTCGCGACAGGGGGTAGGGATACGCAGTATTTT
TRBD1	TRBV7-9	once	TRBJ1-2	CASSSKGQGDYGYTF	TGTGCCAGCAGCTCGAAAGGACAGGGCGACTATGGCTACACCTTC
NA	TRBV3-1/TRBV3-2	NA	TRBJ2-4	CASSQRTPAKNIQYF	TGTGCCAGCAGCCAAAGGACTCCAGCCAAAAACATTCAGTACTTC
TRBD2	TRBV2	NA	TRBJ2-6	CASRAPAGGGAEGGANVLTF	TGTGCCAGCAGAGCCCCCGCGGGGGGGGGCGCAGAAGGCGGGGCCAACGTCCTGACTTTC
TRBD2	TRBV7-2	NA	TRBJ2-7	CASSLGPSGGAYEQYF	TGTGCCAGCAGCTTAGGACCTAGCGGGGGGGCCTACGAGCAGTACTTC
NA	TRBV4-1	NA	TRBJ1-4	CASSKERDARGTNEKLFF	TGCGCCAGCAGCAAAGAGCGGGACGCCCGAGGGACTAATGAAAAACTGTTTTTT
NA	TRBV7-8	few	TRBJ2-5	CASSFMTGETQYF	TGTGCCAGCAGCTTTATGACAGGAGAGACCCAGTACTTC
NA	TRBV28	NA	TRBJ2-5	CASSLRSPGTQYF	TGTGCCAGCAGTTTACGGTCCCCTGGGACCCAGTACTTC
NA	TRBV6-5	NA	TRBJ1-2	CASSYSWGRAYGYTF	TGTGCCAGCAGTTACTCGTGGGGGCGCGCCTATGGCTACACCTTC
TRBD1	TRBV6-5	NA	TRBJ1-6	CASSTGGQNSPLHF	TGTGCCAGCAGTACAGGGGGCCAGAATTCACCCCTCCACTTT
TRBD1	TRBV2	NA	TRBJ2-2	CASSEGQGTTGELFF	TGTGCCAGCAGTGAAGGACAGGGGACCACCGGGGAGCTGTTTTTT
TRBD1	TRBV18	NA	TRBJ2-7	CASSPTQGANEQYF	TGTGCCAGCTCACCAACCCAGGGGGCCAACGAGCAGTACTTC
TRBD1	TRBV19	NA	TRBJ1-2	CASSTGDSSYGYTF	TGTGCCAGTAGTACGGGGGACAGCTCCTATGGCTACACCTTC
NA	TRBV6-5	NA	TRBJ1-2	CASTRWPTYGYTF	TGTGCCAGCACCAGATGGCCCACCTATGGCTACACCTTC